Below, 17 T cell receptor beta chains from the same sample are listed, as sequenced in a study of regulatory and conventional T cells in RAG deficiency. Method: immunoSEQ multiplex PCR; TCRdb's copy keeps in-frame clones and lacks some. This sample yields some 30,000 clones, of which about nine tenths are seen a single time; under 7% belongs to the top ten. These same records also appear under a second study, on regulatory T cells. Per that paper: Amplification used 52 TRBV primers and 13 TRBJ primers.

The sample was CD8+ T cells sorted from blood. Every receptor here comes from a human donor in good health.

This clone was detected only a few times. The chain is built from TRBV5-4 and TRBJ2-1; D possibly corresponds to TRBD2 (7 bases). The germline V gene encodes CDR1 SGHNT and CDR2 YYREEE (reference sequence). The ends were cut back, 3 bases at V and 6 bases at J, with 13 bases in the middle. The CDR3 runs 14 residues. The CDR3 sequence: CASSWGGPVNEQFF. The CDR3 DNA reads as TGTGCCAGCAGCTGGGGGGGCCCGGTCAATGAGCAGTTCTTC.

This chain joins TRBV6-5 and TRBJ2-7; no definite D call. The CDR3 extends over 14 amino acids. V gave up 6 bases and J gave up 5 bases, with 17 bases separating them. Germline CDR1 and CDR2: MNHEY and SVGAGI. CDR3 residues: CASSWDVNDDEQYF. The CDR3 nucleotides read TGTGCCAGCAGCTGGGATGTAAACGACGACGAGCAGTACTTC.

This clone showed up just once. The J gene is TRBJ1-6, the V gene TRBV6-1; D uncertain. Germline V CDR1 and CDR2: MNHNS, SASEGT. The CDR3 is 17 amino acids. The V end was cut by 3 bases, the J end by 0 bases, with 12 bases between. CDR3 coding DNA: TGTGCCAGCAGTGAGCTAGACACGAGCTCCTATAATTCACCCCTCCACTTT. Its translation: CASSELDTSSYNSPLHF.

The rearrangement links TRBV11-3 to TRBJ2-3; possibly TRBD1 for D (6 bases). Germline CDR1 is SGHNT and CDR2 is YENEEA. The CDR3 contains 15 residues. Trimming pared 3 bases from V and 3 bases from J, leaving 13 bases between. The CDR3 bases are TGTGCCAGCAGCTTGACAGGTGGACCTACAGATACGCAGTATTTT. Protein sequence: CASSLTGGPTDTQYF. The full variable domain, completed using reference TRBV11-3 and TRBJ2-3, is EAGVVQSPRYKIIEKKQPVAFWCNPISGHNTLYWYLQNLGQGPELLIRYENEEAVDDSQLPKDRFSAERLKGVDSTLKIQPAELGDSAVYLCASSLTGGPTDTQYFGPGTRLTVL.

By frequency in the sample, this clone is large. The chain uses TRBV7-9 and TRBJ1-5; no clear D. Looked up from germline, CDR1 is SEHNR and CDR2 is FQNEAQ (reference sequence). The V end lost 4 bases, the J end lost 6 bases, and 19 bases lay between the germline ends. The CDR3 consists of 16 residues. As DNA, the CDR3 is TGTGCCAGCAGCTCGATGGAACAAAGTGCAGGTCAGCCCCAGCATTTT. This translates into CASSSMEQSAGQPQHF.

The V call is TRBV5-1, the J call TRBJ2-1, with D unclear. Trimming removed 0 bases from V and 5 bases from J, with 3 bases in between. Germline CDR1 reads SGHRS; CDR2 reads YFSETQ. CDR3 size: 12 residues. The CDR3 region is CASSLVDNEQFF. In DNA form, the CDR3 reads TGCGCCAGCAGCTTGGTTGACAATGAGCAGTTCTTC.

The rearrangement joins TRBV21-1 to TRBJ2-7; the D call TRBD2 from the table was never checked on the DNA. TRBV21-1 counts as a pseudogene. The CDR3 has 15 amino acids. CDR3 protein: CASSHGRRAPGGWYF. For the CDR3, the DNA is TGTGCCAGCAGCCACGGGAGGAGAGCGCCTGGAGGTTGGTACTTC.

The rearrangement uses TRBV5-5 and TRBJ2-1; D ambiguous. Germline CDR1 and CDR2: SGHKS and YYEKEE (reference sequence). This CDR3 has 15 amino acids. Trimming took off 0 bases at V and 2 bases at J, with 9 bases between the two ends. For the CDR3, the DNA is TGTGCCAGCAGCTTGGCCGTTTCCCCCTACAATGAGCAGTTCTTC. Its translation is CASSLAVSPYNEQFF.

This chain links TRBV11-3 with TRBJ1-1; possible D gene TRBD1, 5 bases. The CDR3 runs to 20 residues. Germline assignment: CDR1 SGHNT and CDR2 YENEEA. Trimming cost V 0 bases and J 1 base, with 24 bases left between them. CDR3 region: CASSLDRGARGGEGNTEAFF. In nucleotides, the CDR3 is TGTGCCAGCAGCTTAGATCGAGGCGCGAGGGGCGGGGAAGGGAACACTGAAGCTTTCTTT.

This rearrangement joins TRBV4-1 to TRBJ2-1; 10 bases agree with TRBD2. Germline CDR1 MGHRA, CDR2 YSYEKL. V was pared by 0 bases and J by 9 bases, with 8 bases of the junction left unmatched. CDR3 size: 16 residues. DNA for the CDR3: TGCGCCAGCAGCCAAGAAGGAAGCGGGAGGGCCACTGAGCAGTTCTTC. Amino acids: CASSQEGSGRATEQFF.

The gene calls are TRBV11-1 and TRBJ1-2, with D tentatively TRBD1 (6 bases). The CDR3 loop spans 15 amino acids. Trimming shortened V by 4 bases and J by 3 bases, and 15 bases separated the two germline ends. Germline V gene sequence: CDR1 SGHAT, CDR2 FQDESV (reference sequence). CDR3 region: CASSSPGGADYGYTF. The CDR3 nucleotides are TGTGCCAGCAGCTCCCCTGGGGGGGCGGACTATGGCTACACCTTC.

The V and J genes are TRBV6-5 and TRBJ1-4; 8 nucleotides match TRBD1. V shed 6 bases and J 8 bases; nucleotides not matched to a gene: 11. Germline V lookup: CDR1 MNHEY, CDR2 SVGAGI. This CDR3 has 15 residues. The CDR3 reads CASSQIRGQEEKLFF. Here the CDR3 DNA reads TGTGCCAGCAGCCAGATCCGGGGACAGGAGGAAAAACTGTTTTTT.

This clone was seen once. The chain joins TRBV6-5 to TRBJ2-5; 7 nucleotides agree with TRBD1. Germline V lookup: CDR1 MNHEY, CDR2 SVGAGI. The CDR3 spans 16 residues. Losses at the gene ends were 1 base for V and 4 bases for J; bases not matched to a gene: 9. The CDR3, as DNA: TGTGCCAGCAGTTACTGGGGCAGGGGGAAAGTAGAGACCCAGTACTTC. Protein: CASSYWGRGKVETQYF.

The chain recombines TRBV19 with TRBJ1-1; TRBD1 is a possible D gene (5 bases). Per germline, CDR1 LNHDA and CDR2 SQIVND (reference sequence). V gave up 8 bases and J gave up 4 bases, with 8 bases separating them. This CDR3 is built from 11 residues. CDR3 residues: CASAGGTEAFF. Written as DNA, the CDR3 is TGTGCCAGTGCGGGGGGCACTGAAGCTTTCTTT.

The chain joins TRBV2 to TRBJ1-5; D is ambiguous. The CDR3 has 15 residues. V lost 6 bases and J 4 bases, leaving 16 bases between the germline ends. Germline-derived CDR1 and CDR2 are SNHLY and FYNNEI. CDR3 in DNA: TGTGCCAGCAGCACCGAAAACGGCGGAAATCAGCCCCAGCATTTT. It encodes CASSTENGGNQPQHF.

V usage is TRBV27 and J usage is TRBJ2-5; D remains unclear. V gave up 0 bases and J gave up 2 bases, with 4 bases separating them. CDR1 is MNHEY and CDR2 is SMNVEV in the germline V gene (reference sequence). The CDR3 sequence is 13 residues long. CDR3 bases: TGTGCCAGCAGTTTATCCCTACAAGAGACCCAGTACTTC. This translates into CASSLSLQETQYF.

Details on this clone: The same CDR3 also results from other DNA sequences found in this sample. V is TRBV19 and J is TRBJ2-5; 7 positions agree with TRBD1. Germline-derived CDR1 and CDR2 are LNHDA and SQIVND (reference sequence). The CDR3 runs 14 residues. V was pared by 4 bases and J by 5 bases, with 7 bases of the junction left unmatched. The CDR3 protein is CASSRTGGGETQYF. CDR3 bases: TGTGCCAGTAGTAGGACAGGCGGCGGGGAGACCCAGTACTTC.